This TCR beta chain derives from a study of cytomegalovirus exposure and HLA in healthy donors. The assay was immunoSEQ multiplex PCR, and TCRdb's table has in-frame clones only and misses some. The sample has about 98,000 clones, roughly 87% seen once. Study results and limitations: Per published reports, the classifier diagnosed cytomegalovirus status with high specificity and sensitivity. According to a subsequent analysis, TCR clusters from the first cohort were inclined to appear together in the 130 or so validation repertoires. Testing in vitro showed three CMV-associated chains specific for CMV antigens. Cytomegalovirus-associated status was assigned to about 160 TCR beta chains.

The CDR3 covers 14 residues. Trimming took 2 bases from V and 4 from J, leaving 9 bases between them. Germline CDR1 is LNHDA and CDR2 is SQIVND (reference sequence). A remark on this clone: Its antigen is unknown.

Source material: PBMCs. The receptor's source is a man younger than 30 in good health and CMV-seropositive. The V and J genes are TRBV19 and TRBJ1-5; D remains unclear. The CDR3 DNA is TGTGCCAGTAGTATACAACAGAATAATCAGCCCCAGCATTTT. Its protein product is CASSIQQNNQPQHF.